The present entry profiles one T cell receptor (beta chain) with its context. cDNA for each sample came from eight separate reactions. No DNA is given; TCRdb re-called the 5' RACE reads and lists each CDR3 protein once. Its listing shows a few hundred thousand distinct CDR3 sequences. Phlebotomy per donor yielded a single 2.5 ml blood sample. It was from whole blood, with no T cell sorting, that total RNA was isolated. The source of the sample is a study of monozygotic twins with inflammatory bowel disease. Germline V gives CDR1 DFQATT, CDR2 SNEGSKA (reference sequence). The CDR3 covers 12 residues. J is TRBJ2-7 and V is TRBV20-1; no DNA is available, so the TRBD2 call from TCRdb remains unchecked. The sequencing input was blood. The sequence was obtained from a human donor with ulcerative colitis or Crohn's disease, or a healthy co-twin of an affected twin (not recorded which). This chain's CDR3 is CSAKGLAGEQYF.